A selection of T cell receptor beta chains follows, all from one sample in a study of cytomegalovirus exposure and HLA in healthy donors. TCRdb's copy holds only in-frame clones and misses some; the assay was immunoSEQ multiplex PCR. Of about 110,000 clones in the sample, more than 75% were seen once. Specimen: PBMCs. These receptors were collected from a man in his thirties or forties in good health and CMV-seropositive. Each CDR3 is given with its conserved first and last residue. The D gene is left open where the match is weak. Rows may omit the clone size; those that give it use once, few, many or a size class.

CDR3aa | CDR3nt | len | d_gene | j_gene | abundance | v_gene
CASSLAQGPLYGYTF | TGTGCCAGCAGCTTAGCCCAGGGCCCTTTATATGGCTACACCTTC | 15 | . | TRBJ1-2 | . | TRBV7-6
CASSSTTDRVNEQYF | TGTGCCAGCAGCTCGACCACGGACAGGGTAAACGAGCAGTACTTC | 15 | TRBD1 | TRBJ2-7 | . | TRBV7-6
CASSAWAEGTQYF | TGTGCCAGCAGCGCGTGGGCGGAGGGGACGCAGTATTTT | 13 | . | TRBJ2-3 | . | TRBV7-3
CASSLATGLKTDTQYF | TGTGCCAGCAGCTTGGCCACGGGGTTAAAAACAGATACGCAGTATTTT | 16 | . | TRBJ2-3 | . | TRBV5-6
CASSDPGAKYGYTF | TGTGCCAGCAGTGATCCAGGGGCTAAGTATGGCTACACCTTC | 14 | . | TRBJ1-2 | few | TRBV27
CASSQGLSLVAGNTIYF | TGCGCCAGCAGCCAAGGTCTGTCTTTAGTAGCCGGAAACACCATATATTTT | 17 | . | TRBJ1-3 | . | TRBV4-1
CASKGQPATYGYTF | TGTGCCAGCAAGGGACAGCCAGCAACCTATGGCTACACCTTC | 14 | TRBD1 | TRBJ1-2 | . | TRBV19
CASSTGGPYEQYF | TGTGCCAGCAGTACAGGGGGTCCCTACGAGCAGTACTTC | 13 | TRBD1 | TRBJ2-7 | . | TRBV6-1
CAISASTGNNSPLHF | TGTGCCATCAGTGCGTCCACAGGGAATAATTCACCCCTCCACTTT | 15 | . | TRBJ1-6 | . | TRBV10-3
CASSPHYEQYF | TGTGCCAGCAGCCCACATTACGAGCAGTACTTC | 11 | . | TRBJ2-7 | . | TRBV7-9
CASSQWTRGETQYF | TGTGCCAGCTCACAATGGACTAGGGGGGAGACCCAGTACTTC | 14 | . | TRBJ2-5 | few | TRBV18
CASSERFTGNTIYF | TGTGCCAGTAGTGAGAGGTTCACTGGAAACACCATATATTTT | 14 | . | TRBJ1-3 | . | TRBV19
CASSQPGTNIHEQYF | TGCGCCAGCAGCCAACCCGGGACTAACATCCACGAGCAGTACTTC | 15 | TRBD2 | TRBJ2-7 | once | TRBV4-1
CASSQGLTGLGTGELFF | TGTGCCAGCAGCCAAGGATTGACAGGGCTTGGGACCGGGGAGCTGTTTTTT | 17 | TRBD1 | TRBJ2-2 | . | TRBV14
CASSLASGEGHGYTF | TGTGCCAGCAGCTTGGCTTCGGGGGAGGGTCATGGCTACACCTTC | 15 | . | TRBJ1-2 | . | TRBV5-6
CASSYIRTGGGYGYTF | TGTGCCAGCAGTTATATCCGGACAGGGGGCGGCTATGGCTACACCTTC | 16 | TRBD1 | TRBJ1-2 | . | TRBV6-5
CASSLGGGAKTDTQYF | TGTGCCAGCAGCTTGGGCGGGGGGGCCAAGACAGATACGCAGTATTTT | 16 | TRBD2 | TRBJ2-3 | few | TRBV5-6
CASSSGQYRYTF | TGTGCCAGCAGCTCAGGACAGTATCGCTACACCTTC | 12 | . | TRBJ1-2 | . | TRBV6-6
CASSTRLAGVSYNEQFF | TGTGCCAGTAGTACCCGACTAGCGGGGGTCTCCTACAATGAGCAGTTCTTC | 17 | TRBD2 | TRBJ2-1 | . | TRBV19
CASSLGGGDQAFF | TGTGCCAGCAGCTTGGGGGGAGGAGACCAAGCTTTCTTT | 13 | . | TRBJ1-1 | . | TRBV5-8
CASSDINRDYGYTF | TGTGCCAGCAGTGATATAAACAGGGACTATGGCTACACCTTC | 14 | . | TRBJ1-2 | . | TRBV25-1
CASSMDGQGRIQPQHF | TGTGCCAGTAGTATGGATGGACAGGGCCGGATCCAGCCCCAGCATTTT | 16 | TRBD1 | TRBJ1-5 | . | TRBV19
CASSLGQGGMETQYF | TGCGCCAGCAGCTTGGGACAGGGGGGGATGGAGACCCAGTACTTC | 15 | TRBD1 | TRBJ2-5 | . | TRBV5-1
CASSVRVRPASF | TGTGCCAGCAGTGTGCGGGTGCGCCCTGCTTCTTTC | 12 | . | TRBJ2-7 | . | TRBV2